This TCR beta chain came from a study of T cells after yellow fever vaccination. The study made its TCR cDNA through 5'RACE template switching. That step introduced a universal primer site along with UMIs. TCRdb analysed the 5' RACE reads with MiXCR anew, one entry per CDR3 protein. The data contain around 300,000 distinct CDR3 sequences, approximately 4% of them singletons. This clonotype was seen at least ten times. Its cognate antigen is unknown. Study-wide results and limits: FACS-sorted repertoires could contain abundant clonotypes contaminating from the bulk population. Most primary-vaccination clones reappeared after the booster (about 97% CD4, roughly 90% CD8). Peak timing came faster in the weaker secondary response, day 5 versus 15.

The CDR3 is made up of 14 amino acids. Trimming cost V 3 bases and J 1 base, with 13 bases left between them. The germline V gene has CDR1 DFQATT and CDR2 SNEGSKA (reference sequence). V usage is TRBV20-1 and J usage is TRBJ2-7; D is uncertain. This clonotype originated in a man aged 18 to 29 who received the YFV17D yellow fever vaccine. This sample comprised PBMCs, obtained 5 days after the yellow fever booster vaccination. For the CDR3, the DNA is TGCAGTGCTAGCTTGGCCCTCCAGTCCTACGAGCAGTACTTC. This gives the protein CSASLALQSYEQYF.